The sequence of this T cell receptor beta chain was determined in a study of naive and memory T cell subsets. Overall study findings and caveats: Gini index rose across naive, CM, EM and EMRA in CD4 and CD8. Activation and differentiation may alter RNA-based TCR counts. A few larger clonotypes appeared in naive repertoires, especially CD8, possibly memory cells re-expressing CD45RA.

Four subsets defined by CD45RA and CD27 were sorted after CD3, CD4, CD8 and live/dead staining. There are a few counts of this clonotype. Its antigen is unidentified. The CDR3 extends over 15 amino acids. V lost 4 bases and J 5 bases, leaving 17 bases between the germline ends. Germline assignment: CDR1 SGHTA and CDR2 FQGNSA. An equimolar mix of two oligonucleotides served as the beta constant-region primer for TRBC1 and TRBC2. The ligated cDNA underwent four PCR rounds using SP2 and nested alpha and beta constant-region primers. An oligonucleotide with the SP2 primer and a 12-nucleotide UMI was ligated to the cDNA 3' end. TCRdb reprocessed the UMI-ligation and nested PCR reads via MiXCR and lists one record per CDR3 protein. The profile shows approximately 140,000 distinct CDR3 sequences, approximately 24% of them singletons.

The material sequenced was naive CD4+ T cells from blood. The chain has TRBV7-2 and TRBJ1-1; no firm D call. The receptor comes from a human donor in good health. The CDR3 reads CASSSLESLGTEAFF. The CDR3 nucleotides are TGTGCCAGCAGCTCCCTTGAATCCCTGGGGACTGAAGCTTTCTTT.